The text below deals with one TCR beta chain. V was clipped by 1 base and J by 4 bases; unmatched bases: 10. Germline V CDR1 and CDR2: SGHVS, FQNEAQ. This CDR3 has 18 residues. In the authors' methods: Amplification of reference gene primers provided the estimated nucleated cell counts. Measured with immunoSEQ multiplex PCR; TCRdb has only the in-frame clones, and not every one. The D gene and trimming were derived from the DNA, and the V and J assignments and clone size from that table. Among some 260,000 clones listed, approximately 85% were seen once. These data belong to a study of blood T cell repertoires in COVID-19. About the research overall: The origin of the acute and convalescent COVID-19 samples was the United States, Italy and Spain. T cells, B-cell-depleted T cells, or PBMCs supplied cDNA or gDNA.

The rearrangement joins TRBV7-8 to TRBJ2-1; 10 bases match TRBD2. The sequence came from a human donor in a cohort sampled during active COVID-19. Sequencing was performed on peripheral blood. DNA of the CDR3: TGTGCCAGCAGCTTAGGAGGTGGAGCGGGAGGGGGATACAATGAGCAGTTCTTC. This translates into CASSLGGGAGGGYNEQFF.